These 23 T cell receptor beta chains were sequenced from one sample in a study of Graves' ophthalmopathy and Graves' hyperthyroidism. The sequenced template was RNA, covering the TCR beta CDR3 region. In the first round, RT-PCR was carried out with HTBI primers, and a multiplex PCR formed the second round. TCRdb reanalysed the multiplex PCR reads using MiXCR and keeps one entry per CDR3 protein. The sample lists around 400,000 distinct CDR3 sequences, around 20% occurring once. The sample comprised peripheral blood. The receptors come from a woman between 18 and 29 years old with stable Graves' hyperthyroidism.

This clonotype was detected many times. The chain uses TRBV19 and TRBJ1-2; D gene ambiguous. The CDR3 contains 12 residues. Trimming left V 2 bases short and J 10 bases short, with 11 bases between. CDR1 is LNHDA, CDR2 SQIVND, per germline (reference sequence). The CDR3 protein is CASSISPQDYTF. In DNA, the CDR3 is TGTGCCAGTAGTATATCACCCCAGGACTACACCTTC.

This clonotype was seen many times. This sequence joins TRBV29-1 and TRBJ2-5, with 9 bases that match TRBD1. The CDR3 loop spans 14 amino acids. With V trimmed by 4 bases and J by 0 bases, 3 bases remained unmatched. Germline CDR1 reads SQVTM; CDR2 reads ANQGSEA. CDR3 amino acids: CSVVTGGYQETQYF. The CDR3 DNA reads TGCAGCGTTGTGACAGGGGGGTACCAAGAGACCCAGTACTTC.

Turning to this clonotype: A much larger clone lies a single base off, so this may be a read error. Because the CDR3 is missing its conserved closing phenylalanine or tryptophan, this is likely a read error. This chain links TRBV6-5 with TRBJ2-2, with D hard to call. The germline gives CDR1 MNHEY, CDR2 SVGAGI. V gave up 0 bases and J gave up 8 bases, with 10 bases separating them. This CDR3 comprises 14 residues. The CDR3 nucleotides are TGTGCCAGCAGTTACTCATCCCGCCGTGGGGAGCTGTTTTAT. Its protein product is CASSYSSRRGELFY.

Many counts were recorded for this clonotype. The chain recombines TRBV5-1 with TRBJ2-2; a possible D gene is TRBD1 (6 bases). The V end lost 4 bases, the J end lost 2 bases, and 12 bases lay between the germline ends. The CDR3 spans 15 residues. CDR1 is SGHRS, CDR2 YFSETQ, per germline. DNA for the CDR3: TGCGCCAGCAGCCCGGGGACATATAACACCGGGGAGCTGTTTTTT. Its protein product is CASSPGTYNTGELFF.

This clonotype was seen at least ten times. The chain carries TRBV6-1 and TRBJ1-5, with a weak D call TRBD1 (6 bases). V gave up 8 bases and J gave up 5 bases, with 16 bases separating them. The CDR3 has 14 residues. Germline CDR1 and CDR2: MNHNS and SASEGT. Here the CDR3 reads CASSRGGLDQPQHF. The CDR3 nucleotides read TGTGCCAGCTCGAGAGGGGGGCTTGATCAGCCCCAGCATTTT.

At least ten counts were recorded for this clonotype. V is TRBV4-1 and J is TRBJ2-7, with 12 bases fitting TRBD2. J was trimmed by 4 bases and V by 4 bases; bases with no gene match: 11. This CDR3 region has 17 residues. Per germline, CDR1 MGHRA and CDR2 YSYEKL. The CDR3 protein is CASSRGSSGTSGYEQYF. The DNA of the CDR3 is TGCGCCAGCAGCCGGGGATCCTCCGGGACTAGCGGGTACGAGCAGTACTTC.

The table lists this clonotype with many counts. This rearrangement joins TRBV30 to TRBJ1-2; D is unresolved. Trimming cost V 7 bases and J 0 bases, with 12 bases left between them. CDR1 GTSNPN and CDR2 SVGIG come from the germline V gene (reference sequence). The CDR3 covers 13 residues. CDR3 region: CASNGPANYGYTF. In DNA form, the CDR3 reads TGTGCCTCAAATGGGCCCGCTAACTATGGCTACACCTTC. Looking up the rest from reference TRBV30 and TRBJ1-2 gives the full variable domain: SQTIHQWPATLVQPVGSPLSLECTVEGTSNPNLYWYRQAAGRGLQLLFYSVGIGQISSEVPQNLSASRPQDRQFILSSKKLLLSDSGFYLCASNGPANYGYTFGSGTRLTVV.

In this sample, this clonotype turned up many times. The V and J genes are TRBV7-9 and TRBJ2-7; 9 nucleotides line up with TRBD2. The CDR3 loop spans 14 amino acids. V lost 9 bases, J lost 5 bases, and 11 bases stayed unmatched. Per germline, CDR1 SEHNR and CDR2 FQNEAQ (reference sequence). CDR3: CASSYSGSLNEQYF. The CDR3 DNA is TGTGCCAGTTCTTATAGCGGGAGTCTCAACGAGCAGTACTTC.

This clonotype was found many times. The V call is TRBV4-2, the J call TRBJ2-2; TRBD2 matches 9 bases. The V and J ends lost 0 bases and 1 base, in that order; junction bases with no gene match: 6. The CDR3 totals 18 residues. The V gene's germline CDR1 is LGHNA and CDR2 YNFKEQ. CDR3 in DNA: TGTGCCAGCAGCCAAGATCAGGGACTAGCAGTGAACACCGGGGAGCTGTTTTTT. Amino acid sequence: CASSQDQGLAVNTGELFF.

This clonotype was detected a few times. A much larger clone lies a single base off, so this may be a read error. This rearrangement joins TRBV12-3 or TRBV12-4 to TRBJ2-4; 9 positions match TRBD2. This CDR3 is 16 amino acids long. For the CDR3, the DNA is TGTGCCAGCACCATGATTAGCGGGAGTGGCCAAAACATTAAGTACTTC. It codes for CASTMISGSGQNIKYF.

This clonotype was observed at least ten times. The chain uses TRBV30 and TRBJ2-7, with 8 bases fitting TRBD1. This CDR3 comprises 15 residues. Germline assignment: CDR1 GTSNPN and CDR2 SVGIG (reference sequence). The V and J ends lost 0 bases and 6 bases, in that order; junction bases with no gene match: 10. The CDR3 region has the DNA TGTGCCTGGAGTGTAAGGGACAGGAGGTTAGTCGAGCAGTACTTC. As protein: CAWSVRDRRLVEQYF.

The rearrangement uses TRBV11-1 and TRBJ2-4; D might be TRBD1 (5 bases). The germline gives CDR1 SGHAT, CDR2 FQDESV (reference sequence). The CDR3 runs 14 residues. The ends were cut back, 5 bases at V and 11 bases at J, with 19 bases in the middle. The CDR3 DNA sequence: TGTGCCAGCAGCCGAACCTCTACGGACATTTTTCAGTACTTC. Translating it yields CASSRTSTDIFQYF.

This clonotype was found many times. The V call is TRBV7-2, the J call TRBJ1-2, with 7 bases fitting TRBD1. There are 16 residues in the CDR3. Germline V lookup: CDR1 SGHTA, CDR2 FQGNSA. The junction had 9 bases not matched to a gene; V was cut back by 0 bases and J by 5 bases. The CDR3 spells CASSLAWTGPWYGYTF. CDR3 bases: TGTGCCAGCAGCTTAGCCTGGACAGGCCCTTGGTATGGCTACACCTTC.

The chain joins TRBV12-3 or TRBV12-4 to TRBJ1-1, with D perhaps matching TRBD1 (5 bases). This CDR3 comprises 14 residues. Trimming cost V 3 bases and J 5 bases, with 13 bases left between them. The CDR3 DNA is TGTGCCAGCAGTTTGTCTGGGTGGGGGACTGAAGCTTTCTTT. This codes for CASSLSGWGTEAFF.

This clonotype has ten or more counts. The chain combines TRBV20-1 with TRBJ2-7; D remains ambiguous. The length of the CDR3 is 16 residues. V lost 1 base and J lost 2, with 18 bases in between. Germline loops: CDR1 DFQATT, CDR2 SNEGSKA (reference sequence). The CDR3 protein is CSARAHERAGTYEQYF. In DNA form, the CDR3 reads TGCAGTGCTAGAGCCCATGAACGGGCAGGTACCTACGAGCAGTACTTC.

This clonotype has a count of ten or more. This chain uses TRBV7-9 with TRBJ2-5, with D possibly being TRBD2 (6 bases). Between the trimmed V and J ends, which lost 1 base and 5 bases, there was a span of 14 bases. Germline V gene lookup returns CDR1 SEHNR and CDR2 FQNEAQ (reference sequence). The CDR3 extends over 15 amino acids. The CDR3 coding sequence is TGTGCCAGCAGCTTAGGCGGATTAACTAGCGAGACCCAGTACTTC. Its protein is CASSLGGLTSETQYF.

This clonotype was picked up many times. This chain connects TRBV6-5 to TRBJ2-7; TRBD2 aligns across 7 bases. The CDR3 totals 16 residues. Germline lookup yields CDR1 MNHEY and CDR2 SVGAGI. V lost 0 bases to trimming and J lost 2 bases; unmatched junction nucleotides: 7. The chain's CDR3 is CASSYSKTSSPYEQYF. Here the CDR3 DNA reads TGTGCCAGCAGTTACTCGAAGACTAGCAGCCCCTACGAGCAGTACTTC.

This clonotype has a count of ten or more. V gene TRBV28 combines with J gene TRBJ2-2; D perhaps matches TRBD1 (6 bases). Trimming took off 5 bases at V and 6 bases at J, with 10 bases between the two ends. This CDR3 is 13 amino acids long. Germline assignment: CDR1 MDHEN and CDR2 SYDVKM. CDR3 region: CASSLNRAGELFF. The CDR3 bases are TGTGCCAGCAGTCTAAACAGGGCCGGGGAGCTGTTTTTT.

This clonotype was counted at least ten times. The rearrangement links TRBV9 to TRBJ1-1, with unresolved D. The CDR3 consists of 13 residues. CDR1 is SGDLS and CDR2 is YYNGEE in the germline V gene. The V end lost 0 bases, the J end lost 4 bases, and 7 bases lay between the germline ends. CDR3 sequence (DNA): TGTGCCAGCAGCGTAGGAAGGGTCACTGAAGCTTTCTTT. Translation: CASSVGRVTEAFF. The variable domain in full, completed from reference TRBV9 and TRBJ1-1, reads DSGVTQTPKHLITATGQRVTLRCSPRSGDLSVYWYQQSLDQGLQFLIQYYNGEERAKGNILERFSAQQFPDLHSELNLSSLELGDSALYFCASSVGRVTEAFFGQGTRLTVV.

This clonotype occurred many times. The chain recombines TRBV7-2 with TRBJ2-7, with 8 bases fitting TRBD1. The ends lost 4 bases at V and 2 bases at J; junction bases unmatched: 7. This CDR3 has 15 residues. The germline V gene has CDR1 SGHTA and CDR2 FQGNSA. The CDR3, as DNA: TGTGCCAGCAGCTACAGAGGACAGGGTCCCTACGAGCAGTACTTC. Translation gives CASSYRGQGPYEQYF.

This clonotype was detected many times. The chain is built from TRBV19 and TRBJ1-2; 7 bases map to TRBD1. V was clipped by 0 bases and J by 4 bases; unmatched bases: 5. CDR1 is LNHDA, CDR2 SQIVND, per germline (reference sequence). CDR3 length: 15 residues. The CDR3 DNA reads TGTGCCAGTAGTATAGACTCGACAGGGAGCTATGGCTACACCTTC. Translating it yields CASSIDSTGSYGYTF.

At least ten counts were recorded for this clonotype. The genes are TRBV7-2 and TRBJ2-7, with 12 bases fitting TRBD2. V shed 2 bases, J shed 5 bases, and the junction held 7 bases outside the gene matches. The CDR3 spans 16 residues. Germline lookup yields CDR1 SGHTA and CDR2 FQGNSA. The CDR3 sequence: CASSLKLAGGGHEQYF. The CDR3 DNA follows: TGTGCCAGCAGCTTAAAGCTAGCGGGAGGGGGTCACGAGCAGTACTTC.

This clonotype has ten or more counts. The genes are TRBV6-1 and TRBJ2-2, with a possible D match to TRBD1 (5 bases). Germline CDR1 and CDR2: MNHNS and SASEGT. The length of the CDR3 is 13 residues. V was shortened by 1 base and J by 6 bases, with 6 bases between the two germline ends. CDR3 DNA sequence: TGTGCCAGCAGTGAAGGGGGCGCCGGGGAGCTGTTTTTT. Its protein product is CASSEGGAGELFF.